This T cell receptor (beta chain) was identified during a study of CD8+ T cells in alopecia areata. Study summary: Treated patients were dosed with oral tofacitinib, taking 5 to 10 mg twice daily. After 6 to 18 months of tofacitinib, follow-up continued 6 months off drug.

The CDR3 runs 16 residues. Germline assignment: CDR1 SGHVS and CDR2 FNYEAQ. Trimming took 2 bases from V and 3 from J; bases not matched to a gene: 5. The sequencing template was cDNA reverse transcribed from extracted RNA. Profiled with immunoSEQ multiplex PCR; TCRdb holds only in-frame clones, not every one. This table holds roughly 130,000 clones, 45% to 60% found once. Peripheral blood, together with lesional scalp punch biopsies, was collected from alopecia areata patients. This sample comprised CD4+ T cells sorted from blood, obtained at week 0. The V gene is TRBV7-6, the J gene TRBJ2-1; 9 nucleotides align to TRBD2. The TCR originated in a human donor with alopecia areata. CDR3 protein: CASSLLSGRNYNEQFF. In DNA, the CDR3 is TGTGCCAGCAGCTTATTGAGCGGGAGGAACTACAATGAGCAGTTCTTC.